This T cell receptor beta chain was found in a study of tumor and adjacent non-tumor tissue in lung cancer. Looking at the study overall: Patients comprised approximately eleven adenocarcinoma, a couple of squamous cell carcinoma and 1 small cell lung cancer. Study-level points and caveats: Tumor repertoires had a smaller top 100 clone share than normal lung. Compared with tumor, normal lung showed significantly lower TCR diversity. Shorter survival was associated with higher TCR diversity in tumors.

As for this clonotype: Its antigen remains unidentified.

The template was RNA from unsorted bulk tissue. Germline V gene lookup returns CDR1 MNHEY and CDR2 SVGEGT. Trimming took 9 bases from V and 11 from J, leaving 23 bases between them. CDR3 length: 15 amino acids. Three rounds of nested PCR, following a modified ARM-PCR protocol, produced the TCRbeta library. TCRdb reanalysed the multiplex PCR reads using MiXCR and keeps one entry per CDR3 protein. The profile shows more than 120,000 distinct CDR3 sequences, around 66% of them singletons. The specimen was lung tumor tissue. The receptor was isolated from a man in his sixties with small cell lung cancer. V and J are TRBV6-2 or TRBV6-3 and TRBJ2-6; D gene uncertain. The CDR3: CASTSTNIRSDVLTF. CDR3 in DNA: TGTGCCAGTACATCCACCAACATCAGGTCCGACGTCCTGACTTTC.